One sample yielded the 32 T cell receptor beta chains listed below, sequenced in a study of blood T cell repertoires in COVID-19. TCRdb's copy holds only in-frame clones and misses some; the assay was immunoSEQ multiplex PCR. This sample has 180,000 or so clones, with 82% found just once. Input material: PBMCs or T cells enriched from blood (not recorded which). These TCRs come from a man in his fifties who had recovered from COVID-19.

This clone was observed a few times. This chain joins TRBV11-2 and TRBJ1-1; 9 bases align to TRBD1. The V gene's germline CDR1 is SGHAT and CDR2 FQNNGV. This CDR3 has 15 amino acids. V dropped 1 base and J dropped 4; count of bases not matched to a gene: 4. The chain's CDR3 is CASSLAGTGSTEAFF. Here the CDR3 DNA reads TGTGCCAGCAGCTTAGCTGGGACAGGGAGCACTGAAGCTTTCTTT.

This chain joins TRBV5-8 and TRBJ1-5; D gene unclear. The CDR3 totals 13 residues. Germline assignment: CDR1 SGHTS and CDR2 YDEGEE. Between the trimmed V and J ends, which lost 4 bases and 9 bases, there was a span of 14 bases. CDR3 amino acids: CASSPDFPGPQHF. The CDR3 region has the DNA TGTGCCAGCAGCCCGGATTTCCCGGGGCCCCAGCATTTT.

The chain joins TRBV5-1 to TRBJ2-3; 13 bases align to TRBD2. CDR3 size: 14 residues. V dropped 1 base and J dropped 13; count of bases not matched to a gene: 6. CDR1 SGHRS and CDR2 YFSETQ come from the germline V gene. Written as DNA, the CDR3 is TGCGCCAGCAGCTTGCGAACTAGCGGGGGGGAGGAGTATTTT. Protein sequence: CASSLRTSGGEEYF.

This sequence joins TRBV29-1 and TRBJ2-7; D is possibly TRBD2 (6 bases). The CDR3 covers 13 residues. Germline lookup yields CDR1 SQVTM and CDR2 ANQGSEA. Trimming cost V 4 bases and J 2 bases, with 12 bases left between them. The CDR3 sequence is CSVGGGSAYEQYF. Here the CDR3 DNA reads TGCAGCGTTGGTGGGGGGTCAGCCTACGAGCAGTACTTC.

This chain connects TRBV7-2 to TRBJ1-1, with no clear D. The CDR3 is made up of 14 amino acids. Trimming shortened V by 3 bases and J by 4 bases, and 12 bases separated the two germline ends. The V gene's germline CDR1 is SGHTA and CDR2 FQGNSA. The CDR3: CASSFGSLSTEAFF. CDR3 DNA sequence: TGTGCCAGCAGCTTCGGTAGTCTTAGCACTGAAGCTTTCTTT.

This clone has a single count. The rearrangement uses TRBV7-9 and TRBJ2-3, with D maybe TRBD1 (6 bases). Germline CDR1 SEHNR, CDR2 FQNEAQ (reference sequence). Trimming left V 1 base short and J 1 base short, with 12 bases between. The length of the CDR3 is 16 residues. The CDR3 DNA is TGTGCCAGCAGCTTAGTCCAGGGGATCGGCACAGATACGCAGTATTTT. As protein: CASSLVQGIGTDTQYF.

This rearrangement joins TRBV6-5 to TRBJ1-5, with 7 bases matching TRBD1. The CDR3 is 13 residues long. Germline-derived CDR1 and CDR2 are MNHEY and SVGAGI. Unmatched junction bases numbered 6, after V lost 6 bases and J lost 7 bases. In DNA form, the CDR3 reads TGTGCCAGCAGCCAGACAGGGCCCCAGCCCCAGCATTTT. Translated: CASSQTGPQPQHF.

The chain is built from TRBV5-6 and TRBJ2-3; D not certain. CDR3 size: 14 residues. Germline CDR1 SGHDT, CDR2 YYEEEE. V gave up 2 bases and J gave up 1 base, with 8 bases separating them. CDR3 region: CASSLGVRTDTQYF. CDR3 in DNA: TGTGCCAGCAGCTTAGGAGTCCGCACAGATACGCAGTATTTT.

CDR3 coding DNA: TGCGCCAGCAGCCTTACTGCGGGAGGAGCGGGAGGGCCGGACTCCTACGAGCAGTACTTC. Translating gives CASSLTAGGAGGPDSYEQYF. The J gene is TRBJ2-7, the V gene TRBV4-1; the match to TRBD2 covers 10 bases. Germline CDR1 MGHRA, CDR2 YSYEKL. Unmatched junction bases numbered 18, after V lost 4 bases and J lost 0 bases. CDR3 length: 20 amino acids.

The rearrangement links TRBV5-4 to TRBJ2-1; 7 bases match TRBD1. Trimming took 4 bases from V and 5 from J; bases not matched to a gene: 12. Looked up from germline, CDR1 is SGHNT and CDR2 is YYREEE (reference sequence). There are 16 residues in the CDR3. CDR3 amino acids: CASSPEIGDRNNEQFF. The CDR3 region has the DNA TGTGCCAGCAGCCCCGAAATCGGGGACAGAAACAATGAGCAGTTCTTC. The full variable domain, rest sourced from reference TRBV5-4 and TRBJ2-1, is ETGVTQSPTHLIKTRGQQVTLRCSSQSGHNTVSWYQQALGQGPQFIFQYYREEENGRGNFPPRFSGLQFPNYSSELNVNALELDDSALYLCASSPEIGDRNNEQFFGPGTRLTVL.

This chain connects TRBV10-1 to TRBJ1-1; perhaps TRBD1 as D (6 bases). The CDR3 is made up of 13 amino acids. V lost 4 bases and J 1 base, leaving 7 bases between the germline ends. Germline V gives CDR1 WNHNN, CDR2 SYGVQD (reference sequence). The CDR3 nucleotides read TGCGCCAGCAGTGGAGGGGGGAACACTGAAGCTTTCTTT. It translates to CASSGGGNTEAFF.

This chain connects TRBV5-8 to TRBJ1-2; D unresolved. Germline-derived CDR1 and CDR2 are SGHTS and YDEGEE. V was shortened by 2 bases and J by 10 bases, with 12 bases between the two germline ends. The CDR3 covers 12 residues. The CDR3 DNA reads as TGTGCCAGCAGCTTTAGCAGTTTTGACTACACCTTC. This translates into CASSFSSFDYTF.

The CDR3 spells CSASTDSRREKLFF. The CDR3 coding sequence is TGCAGTGCTAGTACAGATTCCAGGAGGGAAAAACTGTTTTTT. V gene TRBV20-1 combines with J gene TRBJ1-4, with D hard to call. Germline V gene sequence: CDR1 DFQATT, CDR2 SNEGSKA (reference sequence). The CDR3 loop spans 14 amino acids. Deletions cut 3 bases from V and 8 bases from J, with 16 bases between.

V usage is TRBV10-2 and J usage is TRBJ2-3; the match to TRBD2 covers 14 bases. The CDR3 extends over 18 amino acids. Germline values: CDR1 WSHSY, CDR2 SAAADI. V dropped 4 bases and J dropped 5; count of bases not matched to a gene: 11. This chain's CDR3 is CASSVPTSGRARGDTQYF. The CDR3 bases are TGCGCCAGCAGTGTCCCGACTAGCGGGAGGGCCCGTGGAGATACGCAGTATTTT.

This clone showed up just once. V is TRBV7-7 and J is TRBJ2-5; no reliable D call. The CDR3 contains 16 residues. Germline CDR1 is SSHAT and CDR2 is FNYEAQ (reference sequence). V dropped 4 bases and J dropped 1 base, with 16 bases sitting between them. The CDR3: CASSSAFLTSQETQYF. The CDR3 DNA reads as TGTGCCAGCAGCTCCGCCTTCCTGACATCCCAAGAGACCCAGTACTTC.

V and J are TRBV5-1 and TRBJ1-1, with 9 positions matching TRBD1. Germline V gene sequence: CDR1 SGHRS, CDR2 YFSETQ. V shed 4 bases, J shed 3 bases, and the junction held 10 bases outside the gene matches. This CDR3 is built from 16 residues. The CDR3, as DNA: TGCGCCAGCAGCCAAGGGGACAGGGCCACGGACACTGAAGCTTTCTTT. This gives the protein CASSQGDRATDTEAFF.

The genes are TRBV7-2 and TRBJ1-5; D unclear. The V end lost 1 base, the J end lost 2 bases, and 6 bases lay between the germline ends. The CDR3 totals 14 residues. Germline V gene lookup returns CDR1 SGHTA and CDR2 FQGNSA. CDR3 amino acids: CASSLDSGNQPQHF. In nucleotides, the CDR3 is TGTGCCAGCAGCTTAGACAGTGGCAATCAGCCCCAGCATTTT.

The chain joins TRBV14 to TRBJ1-1; tentatively, D is TRBD1 (6 bases). Looked up from germline, CDR1 is SGHDN and CDR2 is FVKESK. The CDR3 totals 14 residues. Trimming took 1 base from V and 6 from J, leaving 12 bases between them. CDR3 DNA: TGTGCCAGCAGCCAAGCCCTACAGGGATCTGAAGCTTTCTTT. This codes for CASSQALQGSEAFF.

The chain employs TRBV11-2 and TRBJ2-7; no firm D call. The length of the CDR3 is 14 residues. CDR1 SGHAT and CDR2 FQNNGV come from the germline V gene. The V gene lost 10 bases and the J gene lost 4 bases, with 20 bases spanning the gap. The CDR3 nucleotides read TGTGCCACCTCGAGCAGCGAACACTTTTACGAGCAGTACTTC. As protein: CATSSSEHFYEQYF.

This clone appeared a single time. CDR3 in amino acids: CASSLDRAPGNTIYF. The CDR3 DNA is TGCGCCAGCAGCTTGGACAGGGCACCGGGAAACACCATATATTTT. The chain links TRBV5-1 to TRBJ1-3; D possibly corresponds to TRBD1 (6 bases). The CDR3 is made up of 15 amino acids. The ends were cut back, 0 bases at V and 4 bases at J, with 11 bases in the middle. CDR1 and CDR2 from the germline V gene are SGHRS and YFSETQ.

The V gene is TRBV23-1, the J gene TRBJ1-2; TRBD1 aligns across 7 bases. TRBV23-1 is classed as an ORF, of uncertain function. The CDR3 sequence is 14 residues long. With 5 bases clipped from V and 3 bases from J, the junction kept 6 bases outside the gene matches. The CDR3 sequence: CASSFQQGHYGYTF. CDR3 nucleotide sequence: TGCGCCAGCAGTTTTCAACAGGGGCACTATGGCTACACCTTC.

This sequence joins TRBV6-5 and TRBJ1-1; no firm D call. The CDR3 is 13 amino acids. Trimming took off 6 bases at V and 1 base at J, with 9 bases between the two ends. The V gene's germline CDR1 is MNHEY and CDR2 SVGAGI. The CDR3 reads CASSPGRNTEAFF. Here the CDR3 DNA reads TGTGCCAGCAGCCCCGGGAGGAACACTGAAGCTTTCTTT.

V and J are TRBV25-1 and TRBJ2-1, with 13 bases lining up with TRBD2. Germline lookup yields CDR1 MGHDK and CDR2 SYGVNS. V shed 6 bases, J shed 4 bases, and the junction held 0 bases outside the gene matches. The CDR3 loop spans 14 amino acids. CDR3 region: CASRTSGGYNEQFF. The CDR3 DNA reads as TGTGCCAGCAGGACTAGCGGGGGGTACAATGAGCAGTTCTTC.

The chain recombines TRBV9 with TRBJ1-1; D is perhaps TRBD1 (6 bases). The CDR3 extends over 14 amino acids. Germline loops: CDR1 SGDLS, CDR2 YYNGEE. V was clipped by 4 bases and J by 5 bases, with 15 bases between them. CDR3 coding DNA: TGTGCCAGCAGCCCAGCTGGGGGCCGGACTGAAGCTTTCTTT. Encoded protein: CASSPAGGRTEAFF.

The chain recombines TRBV4-1 with TRBJ2-1, with 10 bases identical to TRBD2. This CDR3 comprises 16 residues. Germline CDR1 is MGHRA and CDR2 is YSYEKL. The V and J ends lost 1 base and 7 bases, in that order; junction bases with no gene match: 7. The CDR3 is CASSQGPAGGQNEQFF. The CDR3 DNA follows: TGCGCCAGCAGCCAAGGCCCAGCGGGGGGGCAAAATGAGCAGTTCTTC.

In its sample, this clone was seen a few times. Other DNA variants within this sample encode the same CDR3. V usage is TRBV11-2 and J usage is TRBJ2-5; a possible D gene is TRBD1 (5 bases). Germline lookup yields CDR1 SGHAT and CDR2 FQNNGV. The CDR3 contains 13 residues. The V gene lost 1 base and the J gene lost 5 bases, with 8 bases spanning the gap. The CDR3 spells CASSLGQGETQYF. The CDR3 DNA sequence: TGTGCCAGCAGCTTAGGCCAGGGCGAGACCCAGTACTTC.

V gene TRBV5-1 combines with J gene TRBJ1-6, with 9 nucleotides matching TRBD1. Germline V CDR1 and CDR2: SGHRS, YFSETQ. The CDR3 has 15 amino acids. V shed 4 bases, J shed 10 bases, and the junction held 9 bases outside the gene matches. CDR3: CASSPGDRVESPLHF. For the CDR3, the DNA is TGCGCCAGCAGCCCGGGGGACAGGGTTGAATCACCCCTCCACTTT.

The rearrangement joins TRBV5-1 to TRBJ2-3, with D possibly matching TRBD2 (5 bases). The CDR3 covers 14 residues. Germline V CDR1 and CDR2: SGHRS, YFSETQ. V lost 0 bases to trimming and J lost 6 bases, with 11 bases between them. The chain's CDR3 is CASSLVDLGDTQYF. CDR3 DNA sequence: TGCGCCAGCAGCTTGGTGGACTTGGGCGATACGCAGTATTTT.

This clone has at least ten counts. The rearrangement joins TRBV3-1 (or the pseudogene TRBV3-2) to TRBJ1-2; D not certain. The V gene lost 4 bases and the J gene lost 2 bases, with 8 bases spanning the gap. This CDR3 comprises 13 residues. Germline CDR1 LGHDT, CDR2 YNNKEL (reference sequence). The CDR3 DNA sequence: TGTGCCAGCAGCCCCCTGCGCAACTATGGCTACACCTTC. It translates to CASSPLRNYGYTF.

This clone came up a few times. The chain is built from TRBV7-2 and TRBJ1-3, with TRBD1 identical over 12 bases. Trimming removed 5 bases from V and 4 bases from J; junction bases left unmatched: 9. The CDR3 contains 17 residues. CDR1 and CDR2 (germline): SGHTA, FQGNSA. This CDR3 reads CASSPGQGARGGNTIYF. CDR3 DNA: TGTGCCAGCAGCCCGGGACAGGGGGCGCGTGGGGGAAACACCATATATTTT.

The chain employs TRBV25-1 and TRBJ2-7, with 7 bases identical to TRBD1. CDR3 length equals 16 residues. From germline, CDR1 is MGHDK and CDR2 SYGVNS. Trimming took 5 bases from V and 0 from J; bases not matched to a gene: 10. In DNA form, the CDR3 reads TGTGCCAGCAGTTCGCTGCAGGGGGTCTACTCCTACGAGCAGTACTTC. This sequence encodes CASSSLQGVYSYEQYF.

The chain employs TRBV24-1 and TRBJ2-5; 9 positions match TRBD1. Germline CDR1 reads KGHDR; CDR2 reads SFDVKD. Unmatched junction bases numbered 10, after V lost 4 bases and J lost 5 bases. This CDR3 is 16 amino acids long. CDR3 DNA sequence: TGTGCCACCAGTGACACCAGGGGACAGGGCAGGGAGACCCAGTACTTC. Amino acid sequence: CATSDTRGQGRETQYF.